This entry concerns a single T cell receptor beta chain. The sample originates from a study of T-cell reconstitution after alpha-beta-depleted transplantation in children. Unique molecular identifiers were used in preparing the TCRbeta library. Via MiXCR, TCRdb re-called the PCR reads, giving one row per CDR3 protein. This sample has 500,000 to 600,000 distinct CDR3 sequences, with 32% found just once. Germline CDR1 KGHSH, CDR2 LQKENI. V gave up 2 bases and J gave up 4 bases; unmatched junction bases: 4. This CDR3 spans 15 amino acids. The chain employs TRBV18 and TRBJ1-1, with TRBD1 identical over 10 bases. Sequenced here: PBMCs from the stem cell graft donor, sampled from the stem cell graft. The TCR sequence derives from a human donor who donated a stem cell graft to a child with aplastic anemia. The CDR3 reads CASSPWDRGGTEAFF. The DNA for the CDR3 is TGTGCCAGCTCACCATGGGACAGGGGTGGCACTGAAGCTTTCTTT.